These 21 T cell receptor beta chains were all obtained from the same sample, sequenced in a study of blood T cell repertoires in COVID-19. TCRdb keeps only in-frame clones here, not all; method: immunoSEQ multiplex PCR. The repertoire holds 200,000 to 250,000 clones, with 80% as singletons. Source material: PBMCs or T cells enriched from blood (not recorded which). These TCRs come from a man aged 30 to 39 with acute COVID-19.

The chain recombines TRBV5-1 with TRBJ2-2; D unclear. V lost 0 bases and J 5 bases, leaving 8 bases between the germline ends. The CDR3 is 14 amino acids. CDR1 is SGHRS, CDR2 YFSETQ, per germline. CDR3 in amino acids: CASSLAAVTGELFF. The CDR3 nucleotides read TGCGCCAGCAGCTTGGCCGCGGTGACCGGGGAGCTGTTTTTT.

This chain joins TRBV4-1 and TRBJ1-1; 9 nucleotides align to TRBD1. The CDR3 is 15 residues long. Germline CDR1 MGHRA, CDR2 YSYEKL. The V segment lost 3 bases and the J segment 1 base; nucleotides outside the gene matches: 3. The CDR3 nucleotides read TGCGCCAGCAGCCAGAAACAGGGGGCGAACACTGAAGCTTTCTTT. It specifies CASSQKQGANTEAFF.

This chain connects TRBV14 to TRBJ1-1; no reliable D call. V was clipped by 4 bases and J by 0 bases, with 12 bases between them. Germline values: CDR1 SGHDN, CDR2 FVKESK. There are 15 residues in the CDR3. The CDR3 loop is CASSPLTAMNTEAFF. DNA of the CDR3: TGTGCCAGCAGCCCCCTTACAGCCATGAACACTGAAGCTTTCTTT.

The V and J genes are TRBV6-1 and TRBJ2-7; D is possibly TRBD1 (6 bases). CDR1 is MNHNS, CDR2 SASEGT, per germline. Trimming removed 1 base at V and 2 bases at J, with 9 bases between. The CDR3 consists of 14 residues. This CDR3 reads CASSEVGQPYEQYF. In DNA form, the CDR3 reads TGTGCCAGCAGTGAAGTAGGACAGCCCTACGAGCAGTACTTC.

This chain joins TRBV7-9 and TRBJ1-2, with no clear D. Germline V CDR1 and CDR2: SEHNR, FQNEAQ (reference sequence). V lost 1 base and J lost 7, with 16 bases in between. The CDR3 covers 15 residues. CDR3: CASSLGQAGVGGYTF. The CDR3 DNA follows: TGTGCCAGCAGCTTAGGCCAGGCGGGAGTAGGTGGCTACACCTTC.

The genes are TRBV5-1 and TRBJ2-5; TRBD1 aligns across 8 bases. Germline values: CDR1 SGHRS, CDR2 YFSETQ. The CDR3 is made up of 15 amino acids. The J segment lost 0 bases and the V segment lost 2 bases, leaving 3 bases of the junction unmatched. This chain's CDR3 is CASSLRGQDQETQYF. The CDR3 coding sequence is TGCGCCAGCAGCTTACGGGGACAGGACCAAGAGACCCAGTACTTC.

V is TRBV7-3 and J is TRBJ1-2; a possible D gene is TRBD1 (5 bases). Per germline, CDR1 SGHTA and CDR2 FQGTGA. V lost 1 base to trimming and J lost 7 bases, with 13 bases between them. The CDR3 sequence is 14 residues long. The CDR3 region has the DNA TGTGCCAGCAGCTTAAACGGGGACTTTTCTGGCTACACCTTC. Protein sequence: CASSLNGDFSGYTF.

Only a few counts were recorded for this clone. Different DNA sequences within this sample yield the same CDR3. This chain links TRBV6-1 with TRBJ1-2; D gene unclear. The CDR3 has 14 amino acids. Germline V gene lookup returns CDR1 MNHNS and CDR2 SASEGT. Trimming shortened V by 1 base and J by 4 bases, and 10 bases separated the two germline ends. As DNA, the CDR3 is TGTGCCAGCAGTGAAGAGGCAGGAGGCTATGGCTACACCTTC. It yields the protein CASSEEAGGYGYTF.

V is TRBV28 and J is TRBJ2-1; 10 bases map to TRBD1. V gave up 6 bases and J gave up 8 bases; unmatched junction bases: 10. The CDR3 length is 15 residues. Germline CDR1 is MDHEN and CDR2 is SYDVKM. The CDR3 is CASRPGQGMEDEQFF. In DNA form, the CDR3 reads TGTGCCAGCAGACCGGGACAGGGGATGGAAGATGAGCAGTTCTTC.

The rearrangement links TRBV2 to TRBJ1-2; the match to TRBD1 covers 7 bases. V lost 7 bases to trimming and J lost 2 bases; unmatched junction nucleotides: 7. The CDR3 totals 14 residues. In germline, CDR1 is SNHLY, CDR2 FYNNEI. CDR3 sequence reads: CASIRQGGNYGYTF. For the CDR3, the DNA is TGTGCCAGCATAAGACAGGGAGGCAACTATGGCTACACCTTC.

This chain connects TRBV19 to TRBJ1-2; tentatively, D is TRBD1 (6 bases). Germline values: CDR1 LNHDA, CDR2 SQIVND (reference sequence). The V gene lost 6 bases and the J gene lost 5 bases, with 19 bases spanning the gap. This CDR3 is 15 amino acids long. In nucleotides, the CDR3 is TGTGCCAGTAGCCGAGACAGGAGTGGGCTTTATGGCTACACCTTC. Protein sequence: CASSRDRSGLYGYTF.

The chain uses TRBV10-1 and TRBJ1-1; the D gene is possibly TRBD1 (5 bases). V was shortened by 3 bases and J by 3 bases, with 11 bases between the two germline ends. The CDR3 is 14 residues long. Germline-derived CDR1 and CDR2 are WNHNN and SYGVQD (reference sequence). The CDR3 bases are TGCGCCAGCAGTGATGGAGGGGTGGACACTGAAGCTTTCTTT. Protein: CASSDGGVDTEAFF.

The chain carries TRBV2 and TRBJ1-2, with D possibly being TRBD1 (5 bases). The germline V gene encodes CDR1 SNHLY and CDR2 FYNNEI. V lost 0 bases, J lost 8 bases, and 13 bases lay in between. The CDR3 is 14 amino acids. CDR3 sequence: CASSEAVPGQGYTF. The CDR3 DNA follows: TGTGCCAGCAGTGAAGCAGTCCCAGGGCAAGGCTACACCTTC.

The chain employs TRBV4-1 and TRBJ2-5; 10 positions match TRBD2. Germline V gene sequence: CDR1 MGHRA, CDR2 YSYEKL. The CDR3 totals 17 residues. The V and J ends lost 0 bases and 3 bases, in that order; junction bases with no gene match: 7. The DNA for the CDR3 is TGCGCCAGCAGCCAAGATCCTAGCGGGGGATTCAAAGAGACCCAGTACTTC. This codes for CASSQDPSGGFKETQYF.

The genes are TRBV3-1 (or the pseudogene TRBV3-2) and TRBJ2-5; maybe TRBD2 (7 bases). Trimming cost V 4 bases and J 1 base, with 16 bases left between them. Per germline, CDR1 LGHDT and CDR2 YNNKEL (reference sequence). The CDR3 is 16 amino acids. The CDR3 loop is CASSPLAGARQETQYF. The CDR3 bases are TGTGCCAGCAGCCCACTGGCGGGGGCTCGCCAAGAGACCCAGTACTTC.

The chain links TRBV2 to TRBJ2-7; D remains ambiguous. The CDR3 is 14 residues long. Germline-derived CDR1 and CDR2 are SNHLY and FYNNEI. V lost 2 bases and J 3 bases, leaving 11 bases between the germline ends. CDR3 region: CASSEIGYSYEQYF. CDR3 nucleotides: TGTGCCAGCAGTGAAATAGGTTACAGCTACGAGCAGTACTTC.

V gene TRBV21-1 combines with J gene TRBJ1-2. TRBV21-1 is an annotated pseudogene. The length of the CDR3 is 16 residues. For the CDR3, the DNA is TGTGCCAGCACTAAAAACGGGTTGGATACGCCCTATGGCTACACCTTC. Translated: CASTKNGLDTPYGYTF.

In DNA, the CDR3 is TGTGCCAGCAGCTTATCTGGGCCCGAGGGTGGCTACACCTTC. This translates into CASSLSGPEGGYTF. The chain employs TRBV7-9 and TRBJ1-2, with D uncertain. V was cut by 2 bases and J by 7 bases, with 14 bases left in between. Germline V gives CDR1 SEHNR, CDR2 FQNEAQ (reference sequence). This CDR3 contains 14 residues.

The V gene is TRBV6-5, the J gene TRBJ1-6; maybe TRBD1 (5 bases). Germline V gene sequence: CDR1 MNHEY, CDR2 SVGAGI. The CDR3 loop spans 15 amino acids. The germline V and J ends were trimmed by 0 bases and 9 bases, with 12 bases remaining between them. The CDR3 DNA is TGTGCCAGCAGTTACTCGGGGGAGGGCCGTTCACCCCTCCACTTT. Amino acid sequence: CASSYSGEGRSPLHF.

The chain combines TRBV19 with TRBJ1-2; tentatively, D is TRBD1 (5 bases). V gave up 5 bases and J gave up 8 bases, with 15 bases separating them. Per germline, CDR1 LNHDA and CDR2 SQIVND (reference sequence). This CDR3 region has 13 residues. The CDR3 DNA reads TGTGCCAGTAGTTTGACGGGGGTCGACGGCTACACCTTC. It translates to CASSLTGVDGYTF.

J is TRBJ2-7 and V is TRBV2; D not certain. In germline, CDR1 is SNHLY, CDR2 FYNNEI. Trimming pared 1 base from V and 1 base from J, leaving 11 bases between. The CDR3 runs 15 residues. CDR3 amino acids: CASSEVGSGSYEQYF. In nucleotides, the CDR3 is TGTGCCAGCAGTGAAGTAGGATCAGGTTCCTACGAGCAGTACTTC.